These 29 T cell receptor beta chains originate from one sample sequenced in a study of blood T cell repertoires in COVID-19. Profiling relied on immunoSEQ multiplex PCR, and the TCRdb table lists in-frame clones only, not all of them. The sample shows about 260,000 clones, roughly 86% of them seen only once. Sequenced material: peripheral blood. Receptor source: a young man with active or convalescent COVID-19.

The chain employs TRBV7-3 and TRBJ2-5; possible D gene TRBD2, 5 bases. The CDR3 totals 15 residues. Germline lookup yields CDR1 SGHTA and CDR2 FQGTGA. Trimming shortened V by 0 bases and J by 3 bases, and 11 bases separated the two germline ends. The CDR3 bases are TGTGCCAGCAGCTTAACCGGGCTGAGGGAAGAGACCCAGTACTTC. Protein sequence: CASSLTGLREETQYF.

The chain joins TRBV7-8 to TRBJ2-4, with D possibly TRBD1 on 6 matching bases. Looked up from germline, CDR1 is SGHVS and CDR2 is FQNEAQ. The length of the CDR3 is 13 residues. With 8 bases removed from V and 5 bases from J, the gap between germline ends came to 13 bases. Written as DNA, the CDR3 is TGTGCCAGCGGTTACCCAGGGGAAAACATTCAGTACTTC. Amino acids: CASGYPGENIQYF.

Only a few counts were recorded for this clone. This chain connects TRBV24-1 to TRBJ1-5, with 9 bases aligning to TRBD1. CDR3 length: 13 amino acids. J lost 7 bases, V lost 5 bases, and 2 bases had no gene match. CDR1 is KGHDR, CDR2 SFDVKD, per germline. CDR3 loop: CATSVTGGQPQHF. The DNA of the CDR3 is TGTGCCACCAGTGTGACAGGGGGGCAGCCCCAGCATTTT.

The CDR3 protein is CASSSNRGVQETQYF. For the CDR3, the DNA is TGTGCCAGCAGCTCAAACAGGGGAGTCCAAGAGACCCAGTACTTC. The V call is TRBV28, the J call TRBJ2-5, with 7 bases lining up with TRBD1. The V gene end was trimmed by 6 bases and the J gene end by 1 base; junction bases not matched to a gene: 8. Looked up from germline, CDR1 is MDHEN and CDR2 is SYDVKM. This CDR3 spans 15 amino acids.

CDR3 region: CASSDRGADTQYF. The CDR3 DNA follows: TGCGCCAGCAGTGACAGGGGTGCAGATACGCAGTATTTT. The chain joins TRBV10-1 to TRBJ2-3; D might be TRBD1 (6 bases). The ends were cut back, 3 bases at V and 4 bases at J, with 8 bases in the middle. Germline CDR1 reads WNHNN; CDR2 reads SYGVQD (reference sequence). The CDR3 contains 13 residues.

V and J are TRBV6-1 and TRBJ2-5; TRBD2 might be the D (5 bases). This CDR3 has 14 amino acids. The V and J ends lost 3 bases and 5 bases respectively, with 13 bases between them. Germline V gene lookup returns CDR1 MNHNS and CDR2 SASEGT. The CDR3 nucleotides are TGTGCCAGCAGTGATGGAGGAGGCGGGGAGACCCAGTACTTC. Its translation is CASSDGGGGETQYF.

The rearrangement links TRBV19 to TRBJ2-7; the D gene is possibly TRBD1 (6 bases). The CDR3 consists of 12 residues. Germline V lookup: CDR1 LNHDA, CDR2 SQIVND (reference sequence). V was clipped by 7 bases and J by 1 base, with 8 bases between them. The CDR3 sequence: CASIGGSYEQYF. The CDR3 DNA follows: TGTGCCAGTATAGGGGGTTCCTACGAGCAGTACTTC.

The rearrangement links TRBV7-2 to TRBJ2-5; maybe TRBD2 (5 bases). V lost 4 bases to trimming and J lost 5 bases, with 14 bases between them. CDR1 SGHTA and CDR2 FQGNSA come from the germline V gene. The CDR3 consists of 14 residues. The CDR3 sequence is CASSSRTGSETQYF. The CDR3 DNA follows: TGTGCCAGCAGCTCGCGGACGGGGTCGGAGACCCAGTACTTC.

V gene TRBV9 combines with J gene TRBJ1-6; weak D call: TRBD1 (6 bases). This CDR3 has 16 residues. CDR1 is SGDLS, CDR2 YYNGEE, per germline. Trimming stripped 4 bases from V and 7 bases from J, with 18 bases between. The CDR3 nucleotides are TGTGCCAGCAGCTCTTGGGGGCAGTGGGGGAATTCACCCCTCCACTTT. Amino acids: CASSSWGQWGNSPLHF. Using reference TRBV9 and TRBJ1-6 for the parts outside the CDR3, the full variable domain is DSGVTQTPKHLITATGQRVTLRCSPRSGDLSVYWYQQSLDQGLQFLIQYYNGEERAKGNILERFSAQQFPDLHSELNLSSLELGDSALYFCASSSWGQWGNSPLHFGNGTRLTVT.

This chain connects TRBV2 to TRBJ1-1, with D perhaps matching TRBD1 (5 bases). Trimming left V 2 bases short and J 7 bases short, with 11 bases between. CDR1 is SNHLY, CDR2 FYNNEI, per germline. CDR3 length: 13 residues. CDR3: CASSERATVEAFF. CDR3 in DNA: TGTGCCAGCAGTGAAAGGGCGACAGTTGAAGCTTTCTTT.

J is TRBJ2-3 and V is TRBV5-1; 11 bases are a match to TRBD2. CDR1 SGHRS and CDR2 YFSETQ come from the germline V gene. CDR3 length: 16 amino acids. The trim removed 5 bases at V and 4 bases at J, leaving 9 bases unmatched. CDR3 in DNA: TGCGCCAGCAGTTCGAATAGCGGGGGGGCCCCAGATACGCAGTATTTT. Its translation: CASSSNSGGAPDTQYF.

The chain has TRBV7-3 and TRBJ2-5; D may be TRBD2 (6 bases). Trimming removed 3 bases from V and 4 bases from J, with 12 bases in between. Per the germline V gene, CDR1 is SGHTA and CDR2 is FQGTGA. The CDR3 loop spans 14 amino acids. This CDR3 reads CASSLAGWGETQYF. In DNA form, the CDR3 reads TGTGCCAGCAGCTTGGCGGGGTGGGGAGAGACCCAGTACTTC.

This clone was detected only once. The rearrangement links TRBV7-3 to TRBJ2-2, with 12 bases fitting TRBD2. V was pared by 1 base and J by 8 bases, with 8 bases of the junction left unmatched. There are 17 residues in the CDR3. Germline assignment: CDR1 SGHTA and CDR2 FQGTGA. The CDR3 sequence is CASSLIPLAGGPGELFF. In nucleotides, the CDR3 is TGTGCCAGCAGCTTAATACCCCTAGCGGGAGGGCCTGGGGAGCTGTTTTTT. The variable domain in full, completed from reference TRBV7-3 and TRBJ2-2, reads GAGVSQTPSNKVTEKGKYVELRCDPISGHTALYWYRQSLGQGPEFLIYFQGTGAADDSGLPNDRFFAVRPEGSVSTLKIQRTERGDSAVYLCASSLIPLAGGPGELFFGEGSRLTVL.

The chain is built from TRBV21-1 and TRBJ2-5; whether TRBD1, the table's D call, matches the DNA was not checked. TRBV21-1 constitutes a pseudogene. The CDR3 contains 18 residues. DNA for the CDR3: TGTGCCAGCAGCAAAGATAATCCGACAGGGGGTAGGGAAGAGACCCAGTACTTC. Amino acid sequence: CASSKDNPTGGREETQYF.

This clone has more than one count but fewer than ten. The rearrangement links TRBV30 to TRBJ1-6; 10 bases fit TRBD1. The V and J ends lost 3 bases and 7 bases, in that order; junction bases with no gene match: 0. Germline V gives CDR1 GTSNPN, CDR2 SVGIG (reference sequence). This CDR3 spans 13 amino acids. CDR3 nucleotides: TGTGCCTGGAGGGGACAGGGGAATTCACCCCTCCACTTT. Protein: CAWRGQGNSPLHF. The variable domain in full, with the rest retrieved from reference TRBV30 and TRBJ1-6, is SQTIHQWPATLVQPVGSPLSLECTVEGTSNPNLYWYRQAAGRGLQLLFYSVGIGQISSEVPQNLSASRPQDRQFILSSKKLLLSDSGFYLCAWRGQGNSPLHFGNGTRLTVT.

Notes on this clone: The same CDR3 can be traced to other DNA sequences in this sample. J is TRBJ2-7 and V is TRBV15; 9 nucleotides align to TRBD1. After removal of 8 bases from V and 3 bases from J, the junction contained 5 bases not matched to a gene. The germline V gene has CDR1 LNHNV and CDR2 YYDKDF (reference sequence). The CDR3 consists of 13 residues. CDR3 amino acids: CATSRDRVYEQYF. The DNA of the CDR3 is TGTGCCACCTCCCGGGACAGGGTCTACGAGCAGTACTTC.

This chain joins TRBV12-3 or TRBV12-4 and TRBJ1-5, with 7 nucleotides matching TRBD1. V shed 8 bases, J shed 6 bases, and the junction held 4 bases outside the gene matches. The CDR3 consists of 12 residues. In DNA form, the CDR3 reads TGTGCCAGCGGGGCAGGGGGTCAGCCCCAGCATTTT. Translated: CASGAGGQPQHF.

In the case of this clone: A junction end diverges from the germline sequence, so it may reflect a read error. The CDR3 is CATRQGPEQYF. For the CDR3, the DNA is TGTGCCACGAGGCAGGGGCCCGAGCAGTATTTC. The V call is TRBV5-4, the J call TRBJ2-7, with TRBD1 as a possible D gene (6 bases). This CDR3 contains 11 residues. The V gene's germline CDR1 is SGHNT and CDR2 YYREEE (reference sequence).

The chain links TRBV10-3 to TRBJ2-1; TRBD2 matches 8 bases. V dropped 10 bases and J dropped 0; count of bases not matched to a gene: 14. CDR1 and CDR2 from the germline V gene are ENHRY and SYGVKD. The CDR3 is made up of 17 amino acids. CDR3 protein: CATRANKGTSSYNEQFF. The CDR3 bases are TGTGCCACACGGGCGAATAAGGGGACTAGCTCCTACAATGAGCAGTTCTTC.

CDR3: CATSGSTANQPQHF. The DNA of the CDR3 is TGTGCCACCAGTGGCTCCACAGCAAATCAGCCCCAGCATTTT. The gene calls are TRBV24-1 and TRBJ1-5; D ambiguous. The CDR3 contains 14 residues. The germline V gene has CDR1 KGHDR and CDR2 SFDVKD. V lost 5 bases to trimming and J lost 4 bases, with 11 bases between them.

The CDR3, as DNA: TGCGCCAGCAGCTTGGACGGGACAGGGCCTTCACCCCTCCACTTT. Translated, it gives CASSLDGTGPSPLHF. The chain joins TRBV5-1 to TRBJ1-6; 9 bases match TRBD1. Germline V lookup: CDR1 SGHRS, CDR2 YFSETQ. The CDR3 contains 15 residues. Germline trimming cut 0 bases from V and 9 bases from J; bases unmatched to any gene: 4.

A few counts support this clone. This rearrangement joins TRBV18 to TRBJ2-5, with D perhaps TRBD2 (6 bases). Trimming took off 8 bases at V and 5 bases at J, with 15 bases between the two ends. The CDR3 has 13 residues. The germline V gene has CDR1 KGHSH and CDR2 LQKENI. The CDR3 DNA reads TGTGCCAGCGGACATGGAGGGCCGGAGACCCAGTACTTC. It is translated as CASGHGGPETQYF.

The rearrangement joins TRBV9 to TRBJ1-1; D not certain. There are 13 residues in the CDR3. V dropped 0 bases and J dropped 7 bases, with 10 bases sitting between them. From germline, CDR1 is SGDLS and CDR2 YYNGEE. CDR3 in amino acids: CASSVGGMDEAFF. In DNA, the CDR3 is TGTGCCAGCAGCGTAGGAGGGATGGATGAAGCTTTCTTT.

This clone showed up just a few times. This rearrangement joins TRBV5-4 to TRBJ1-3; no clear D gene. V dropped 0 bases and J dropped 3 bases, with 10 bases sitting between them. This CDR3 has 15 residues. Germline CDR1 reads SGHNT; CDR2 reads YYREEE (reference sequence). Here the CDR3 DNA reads TGTGCCAGCAGCTTGGATAGCGGGAGTGGAAACACCATATATTTT. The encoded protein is CASSLDSGSGNTIYF.

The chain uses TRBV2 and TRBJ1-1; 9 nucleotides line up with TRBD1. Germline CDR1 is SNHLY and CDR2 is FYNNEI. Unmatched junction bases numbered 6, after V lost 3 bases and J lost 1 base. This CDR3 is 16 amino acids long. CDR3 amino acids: CASSEAGTGKNTEAFF. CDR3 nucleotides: TGTGCCAGCAGTGAGGCCGGGACAGGGAAGAACACTGAAGCTTTCTTT.

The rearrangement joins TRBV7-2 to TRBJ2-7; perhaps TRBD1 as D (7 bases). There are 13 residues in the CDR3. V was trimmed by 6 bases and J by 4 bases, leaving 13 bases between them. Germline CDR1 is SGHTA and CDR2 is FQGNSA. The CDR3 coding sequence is TGTGCCAGCAGGAGCAGGGGGGCTTACGAGCAGTACTTC. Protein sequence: CASRSRGAYEQYF.

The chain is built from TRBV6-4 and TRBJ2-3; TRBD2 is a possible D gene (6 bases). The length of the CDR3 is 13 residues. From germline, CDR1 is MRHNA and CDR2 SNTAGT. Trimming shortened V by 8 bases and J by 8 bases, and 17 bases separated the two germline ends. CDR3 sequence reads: CASSSEVGGTQYF. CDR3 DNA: TGTGCCAGCTCTAGCGAGGTTGGTGGTACGCAGTATTTT.

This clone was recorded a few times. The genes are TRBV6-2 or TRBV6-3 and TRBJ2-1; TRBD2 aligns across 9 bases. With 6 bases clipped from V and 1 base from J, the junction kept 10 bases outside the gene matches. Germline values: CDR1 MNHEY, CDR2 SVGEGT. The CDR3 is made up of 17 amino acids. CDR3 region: CASSSSQGLASYNEQFF. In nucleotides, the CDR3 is TGTGCCAGCAGCTCCTCCCAGGGACTAGCTTCCTACAATGAGCAGTTCTTC.

This CDR3 reads CASSPGQGELTLHF. Written as DNA, the CDR3 is TGTGCCAGCAGCCCGGGACAGGGGGAATTGACCCTCCACTTT. V is TRBV5-6 and J is TRBJ1-6; 11 nucleotides agree with TRBD1. Trimming took 4 bases from V and 14 from J; bases not matched to a gene: 8. CDR1 is SGHDT, CDR2 YYEEEE, per germline. The CDR3 is 14 residues long.